The next 27 T cell receptor beta chains were all read from a single sample in a study of CD4 T cells in relation to SARS-CoV-2 and coronaviruses. The data were produced by immunoSEQ multiplex PCR, yet TCRdb's version contains in-frame clones alone and is incomplete. This table holds about 28,000 clones, 74% found once. Unexposed donor CD4+ T cells date from about 2011-2018, before the COVID-19 pandemic. After roughly ten days of culture, CD4+ T cells were isolated. These TCRs are of unknown antigen specificity. Sequenced: CD4+ T cells from PBMCs, cultured in vitro. These receptors all stem from a human donor in good health.

This clone was found a few times. The rearrangement links TRBV2 to TRBJ1-4; D not resolved. V was cut by 8 bases and J by 4 bases, with 14 bases left in between. The germline gives CDR1 SNHLY, CDR2 FYNNEI. CDR3 size: 14 residues. Here the CDR3 DNA reads TGTGCCAGCCGACGACGGGTCCTTAATGAAAAACTGTTTTTT. Protein: CASRRRVLNEKLFF.

V and J are TRBV19 and TRBJ2-2; D remains unclear. CDR3 size: 14 residues. The germline V gene has CDR1 LNHDA and CDR2 SQIVND (reference sequence). With 3 bases removed from V and 1 base from J, the gap between germline ends came to 6 bases. The CDR3 here is CASSISGNTGELFF. CDR3 DNA sequence: TGTGCCAGTAGTATCTCGGGGAACACCGGGGAGCTGTTTTTT.

This CDR3 reads CASSRLRETQYF. The CDR3 DNA reads TGTGCCAGCAGTCGTCTAAGGGAGACCCAGTACTTC. V gene TRBV12-3 or TRBV12-4 combines with J gene TRBJ2-5; D is uncertain. The V end lost 5 bases, the J end lost 5 bases, and 9 bases lay between the germline ends. The CDR3 contains 12 residues.

The chain recombines TRBV7-3 with TRBJ2-5; D gene ambiguous. Trimming shortened V by 4 bases and J by 5 bases, and 17 bases separated the two germline ends. Germline CDR1 reads SGHTA; CDR2 reads FQGTGA. The CDR3 is 15 amino acids. CDR3 loop: CASSSPRNERETQYF. CDR3 sequence (DNA): TGTGCCAGCAGCTCCCCCCGCAACGAAAGGGAGACCCAGTACTTC.

CDR3 nucleotides: TGTGCCAGCAGTCCCCTATACGAGCAGTACTTC. Translated: CASSPLYEQYF. The chain uses TRBV27 and TRBJ2-7, with D uncertain. Germline CDR1 is MNHEY and CDR2 is SMNVEV (reference sequence). The V end was cut by 5 bases, the J end by 4 bases, with 6 bases between. The CDR3 is 11 residues long.

This clone is a singleton in its sample. The chain is built from TRBV19 and TRBJ1-2; D might be TRBD1 (5 bases). V lost 2 bases to trimming and J lost 3 bases, with 10 bases between them. Germline CDR1 reads LNHDA; CDR2 reads SQIVND (reference sequence). The CDR3 has 14 residues. The DNA for the CDR3 is TGTGCCAGTAGTATATACGTACAGGACTATGGCTACACCTTC. This translates into CASSIYVQDYGYTF.

The rearrangement joins TRBV18 to TRBJ1-1; unclear D gene. CDR3 length: 12 amino acids. V lost 2 bases and J lost 4, with 5 bases in between. The germline V gene encodes CDR1 KGHSH and CDR2 LQKENI. CDR3 loop: CASSPFGTEAFF. The CDR3 DNA reads as TGTGCCAGCTCACCATTTGGCACTGAAGCTTTCTTT. Combining the CDR3 with reference TRBV18 and TRBJ1-1 gives the whole variable domain NAGVMQNPRHLVRRRGQEARLRCSPMKGHSHVYWYRQLPEEGLKFMVYLQKENIIDESGMPKERFSAEFPKEGPSILRIQQVVRGDSAAYFCASSPFGTEAFFGQGTRLTVV.

This chain uses TRBV30 with TRBJ2-3; D possibly corresponds to TRBD2 (6 bases). The CDR3 consists of 13 residues. Trimming took off 2 bases at V and 0 bases at J, with 6 bases between the two ends. Germline lookup yields CDR1 GTSNPN and CDR2 SVGIG (reference sequence). The CDR3 sequence: CAWSSGSTDTQYF. The DNA of the CDR3 is TGTGCCTGGAGTAGCGGGAGCACAGATACGCAGTATTTT.

The chain uses TRBV19 and TRBJ1-6; 11 bases line up with TRBD1. J was trimmed by 11 bases and V by 6 bases; bases with no gene match: 3. This CDR3 is 13 amino acids long. Germline V gives CDR1 LNHDA, CDR2 SQIVND (reference sequence). The CDR3 nucleotides read TGTGCCAGTAGGGGACAGGGGGTTACACCCCTCCACTTT. Residues: CASRGQGVTPLHF.

The V call is TRBV5-6, the J call TRBJ1-2; 9 bases match TRBD1. The CDR3 covers 13 residues. Germline lookup yields CDR1 SGHDT and CDR2 YYEEEE. V was pared by 4 bases and J by 4 bases, with 2 bases of the junction left unmatched. The CDR3, as DNA: TGTGCCAGCAGCCCGACAGGGGGCTATGGCTACACCTTC. It codes for CASSPTGGYGYTF.

V usage is TRBV10-3 and J usage is TRBJ2-7, with 8 positions matching TRBD1. Germline CDR1 reads ENHRY; CDR2 reads SYGVKD. The CDR3 spans 13 residues. V dropped 6 bases and J dropped 2; count of bases not matched to a gene: 3. The CDR3 DNA is TGTGCCATCAGGGAGGACAGGGCCTACGAGCAGTACTTC. It codes for CAIREDRAYEQYF.

V gene TRBV7-9 combines with J gene TRBJ2-5; 8 bases match TRBD1. This CDR3 has 16 residues. The germline gives CDR1 SEHNR, CDR2 FQNEAQ (reference sequence). The junction had 8 bases not matched to a gene; V was cut back by 1 base and J by 4 bases. CDR3 nucleotides: TGTGCCAGCAGCTTAGGGGGACAGGTCGGAGGAGAGACCCAGTACTTC. Its protein product is CASSLGGQVGGETQYF.

The J gene is TRBJ1-4, the V gene TRBV19, with unresolved D. There are 16 residues in the CDR3. CDR1 LNHDA and CDR2 SQIVND come from the germline V gene (reference sequence). The V and J ends lost 1 base and 4 bases respectively, with 13 bases between them. The CDR3 nucleotides are TGTGCCAGTAGTATAGGCCTCTTTCTGCTTAATGAAAAACTGTTTTTT. Translation: CASSIGLFLLNEKLFF.

This chain links TRBV18 with TRBJ2-5, with D unresolved. The CDR3 sequence is 13 residues long. Germline values: CDR1 KGHSH, CDR2 LQKENI. Trimming removed 6 bases from V and 1 base from J, with 9 bases in between. This CDR3 reads CASSPTLQETQYF. For the CDR3, the DNA is TGTGCCAGCTCCCCGACCCTCCAAGAGACCCAGTACTTC.

The sample holds a few counts of this clone. V and J are TRBV7-2 and TRBJ2-1, with a weak D call TRBD2 (6 bases). Trimming cost V 1 base and J 8 bases, with 9 bases left between them. The CDR3 consists of 13 residues. In germline, CDR1 is SGHTA, CDR2 FQGNSA. This CDR3 reads CASSLELAYEQFF. The CDR3 bases are TGTGCCAGCAGCTTAGAACTAGCCTATGAGCAGTTCTTC.

The rearrangement joins TRBV13 to TRBJ2-1; 11 positions agree with TRBD2. Germline V gene sequence: CDR1 PRHDT, CDR2 FYEKMQ (reference sequence). This CDR3 is 18 amino acids long. The V gene end was trimmed by 0 bases and the J gene end by 6 bases; junction bases not matched to a gene: 10. CDR3 sequence reads: CASSLGFSLAGELNEQFF. The DNA for the CDR3 is TGTGCCAGCAGCTTAGGTTTCTCACTAGCGGGGGAACTCAATGAGCAGTTCTTC. Looking up the rest from reference TRBV13 and TRBJ2-1 gives the full variable domain: AAGVIQSPRHLIKEKRETATLKCYPIPRHDTVYWYQQGPGQDPQFLISFYEKMQSDKGSIPDRFSAQQFSDYHSELNMSSLELGDSALYFCASSLGFSLAGELNEQFFGPGTRLTVL.

V usage is TRBV19 and J usage is TRBJ1-5; possibly TRBD1 for D (5 bases). This CDR3 is built from 15 residues. Germline-derived CDR1 and CDR2 are LNHDA and SQIVND (reference sequence). V shed 5 bases and J shed 3 bases, with 14 bases lying between them. CDR3 in DNA: TGTGCCAGTAGTTTCGGGACTGTGGACAATCAGCCCCAGCATTTT. This translates into CASSFGTVDNQPQHF.

The CDR3 is CASSFYGDGYTF. The CDR3 DNA reads TGTGCCAGCAGCTTTTACGGGGATGGCTACACCTTC. This chain links TRBV7-2 with TRBJ1-2; D is unresolved. With 3 bases removed from V and 6 bases from J, the gap between germline ends came to 8 bases. CDR1 and CDR2 from the germline V gene are SGHTA and FQGNSA. This CDR3 contains 12 residues.

The CDR3 bases are TGTGCCAGCACCGGGGGCTCGGTCTCCTACGAGCAGTACTTC. Protein product: CASTGGSVSYEQYF. This sequence joins TRBV6-5 and TRBJ2-7; the D call may be TRBD1 or TRBD2 (6 bases each). V gave up 7 bases and J gave up 0 bases, with 13 bases separating them. CDR3 size: 14 residues. Germline V lookup: CDR1 MNHEY, CDR2 SVGAGI.

This clone has just one count. DNA for the CDR3: TGTGCCTGGAGCCTACAGGGGAGAGGCTACACCTTC. Encoded protein: CAWSLQGRGYTF. The rearrangement joins TRBV30 to TRBJ1-2, with 7 bases fitting TRBD1. This CDR3 contains 12 residues. Germline V CDR1 and CDR2: GTSNPN, SVGIG (reference sequence). V lost 3 bases and J lost 8; bases outside the gene matches: 6. Using reference TRBV30 and TRBJ1-2 for the parts outside the CDR3, the full variable domain is SQTIHQWPATLVQPVGSPLSLECTVEGTSNPNLYWYRQAAGRGLQLLFYSVGIGQISSEVPQNLSASRPQDRQFILSSKKLLLSDSGFYLCAWSLQGRGYTFGSGTRLTVV.

This chain links TRBV10-3 with TRBJ2-1; 14 nucleotides match TRBD2. In germline, CDR1 is ENHRY, CDR2 SYGVKD. This CDR3 comprises 18 residues. V lost 4 bases and J lost 1; bases outside the gene matches: 6. CDR3 bases: TGTGCCATCAGTGTTCACAGGACTAGCGGGAGGTCCTACAATGAGCAGTTCTTC. This sequence encodes CAISVHRTSGRSYNEQFF.

This rearrangement joins TRBV11-2 to TRBJ2-5; TRBD2 matches 8 bases. CDR1 SGHAT and CDR2 FQNNGV come from the germline V gene. This CDR3 is 15 amino acids long. After removal of 5 bases from V and 5 bases from J, the junction contained 10 bases not matched to a gene. The CDR3 is CASSPARGGRETQYF. The CDR3 DNA sequence: TGTGCCAGCAGCCCCGCTAGGGGCGGGAGGGAGACCCAGTACTTC.

V and J are TRBV4-2 and TRBJ2-3, with TRBD2 as a possible D gene (6 bases). V lost 10 bases to trimming and J lost 0 bases, with 11 bases between them. Germline V gene data show CDR1 as LGHNA and CDR2 as YNFKEQ. The CDR3 is 13 residues long. CDR3: CATREWSTDTQYF. As DNA, the CDR3 is TGTGCCACTCGGGAGTGGAGCACAGATACGCAGTATTTT.

This clone was found a few times. The rearrangement joins TRBV6-5 to TRBJ2-1, with D perhaps TRBD1 or TRBD2 (6 bases each). The CDR3 sequence is 14 residues long. Per germline, CDR1 MNHEY and CDR2 SVGAGI. V lost 5 bases to trimming and J lost 12 bases, with 20 bases between them. This CDR3 reads CASSTGGHPVGQFF. CDR3 nucleotide sequence: TGTGCCAGCAGTACCGGGGGACATCCAGTGGGGCAGTTCTTC.

The gene calls are TRBV2 and TRBJ1-1; 8 bases agree with TRBD1. CDR3 size: 14 residues. In germline, CDR1 is SNHLY, CDR2 FYNNEI. The junction had 5 bases not matched to a gene; V was cut back by 7 bases and J by 1 base. DNA for the CDR3: TGTGCCAGCAAGGGACAGGCTTCGAACACTGAAGCTTTCTTT. Its translation: CASKGQASNTEAFF.

The CDR3 bases are TGTGCCAGCAAATTACAGGGGACGTACCAAGAGACCCAGTACTTC. It codes for CASKLQGTYQETQYF. The V and J genes are TRBV6-5 and TRBJ2-5, with 7 bases aligning to TRBD1. Per the germline V gene, CDR1 is MNHEY and CDR2 is SVGAGI. J gave up 0 bases and V 7 bases, and 8 bases lay outside the gene matches. This CDR3 is built from 15 residues.

This clone appeared a few times. The genes are TRBV5-8 and TRBJ1-6, with a possible D match to TRBD1 (6 bases). Germline values: CDR1 SGHTS, CDR2 YDEGEE. The V gene lost 0 bases and the J gene lost 10 bases, with 11 bases spanning the gap. The CDR3 length is 14 residues. CDR3 sequence: CASSLATGASPLHF. For the CDR3, the DNA is TGTGCCAGCAGCTTGGCTACGGGGGCCTCACCCCTCCACTTT.